What follows are 17 T cell receptor beta chains derived from one specimen sequenced in a study of cytomegalovirus exposure and HLA in healthy donors. A multiplex PCR was run with 60 Vbeta primers and 13 Jbeta primers. Only in-frame clones appear in the TCRdb table, and some are missing; sequencing was by immunoSEQ multiplex PCR. The repertoire includes 100,000 to 150,000 clones, 70% to 80% of them detected once, and under 1.5% sits in the top ten. The sample consisted of PBMCs. These receptors all stem from a female donor in good health and CMV-seronegative.

The chain uses TRBV15 and TRBJ1-4, with unresolved D. The CDR3 extends over 15 amino acids. CDR1 is LNHNV, CDR2 YYDKDF, per germline (reference sequence). V was trimmed by 0 bases and J by 4 bases, leaving 9 bases between them. The CDR3, as DNA: TGTGCCACCAGCAGAGATGGGAGATTTAATGAAAAACTGTTTTTT. It yields the protein CATSRDGRFNEKLFF.

The V gene is TRBV2, the J gene TRBJ2-2, with TRBD1 matching over 7 bases. CDR1 is SNHLY and CDR2 is FYNNEI in the germline V gene. V dropped 6 bases and J dropped 10; count of bases not matched to a gene: 11. CDR3 length: 14 residues. The CDR3 DNA sequence: TGTGCCAGCAGGGAGACAGGGAACATTGAGGAGCTGTTTTTT. Protein sequence: CASRETGNIEELFF.

This clone was recorded only once. This chain links TRBV28 with TRBJ1-2; a weak D match, TRBD1 (6 bases). The V end was cut by 2 bases, the J end by 0 bases, with 16 bases between. The length of the CDR3 is 17 residues. Germline V gene sequence: CDR1 MDHEN, CDR2 SYDVKM. CDR3 sequence reads: CASSLAGGRKANYGYTF. In DNA, the CDR3 is TGTGCCAGCAGTTTAGCGGGGGGGCGTAAAGCTAACTATGGCTACACCTTC.

V and J are TRBV5-1 and TRBJ2-1; 9 bases are shared with TRBD2. Trimming took 0 bases from V and 5 from J; bases not matched to a gene: 3. Looked up from germline, CDR1 is SGHRS and CDR2 is YFSETQ. The CDR3 is 15 amino acids. CDR3 region: CASSLGLAGNNEQFF. The DNA of the CDR3 is TGCGCCAGCAGCTTGGGGCTAGCGGGAAACAATGAGCAGTTCTTC.

A single count supports this clone. The rearrangement joins TRBV5-4 to TRBJ1-3; no reliable D call. V was pared by 4 bases and J by 4 bases, with 12 bases between. In germline, CDR1 is SGHNT, CDR2 YYREEE (reference sequence). The CDR3 loop spans 14 amino acids. CDR3: CASSTTLLGNTIYF. As DNA, the CDR3 is TGTGCCAGCAGCACCACTCTACTCGGAAACACCATATATTTT.

This chain links TRBV27 with TRBJ2-5; 11 bases are shared with TRBD1. The germline CDR1 and CDR2 sequences are MNHEY and SMNVEV (reference sequence). Trimming removed 6 bases from V and 7 bases from J; junction bases left unmatched: 7. The CDR3 runs 14 residues. The CDR3 coding sequence is TGTGCCAGCAGCCCTGGGACAGGGGGTGCGACCCAGTACTTC. Protein: CASSPGTGGATQYF.

The genes are TRBV7-9 and TRBJ1-2; D unresolved. The CDR3 extends over 13 amino acids. The V end lost 1 base, the J end lost 8 bases, and 11 bases lay between the germline ends. CDR1 and CDR2 from the germline V gene are SEHNR and FQNEAQ (reference sequence). CDR3 sequence (DNA): TGTGCCAGCAGCTTAGAATCCCTCCAGGGCTACACCTTC. Its translation is CASSLESLQGYTF. The whole variable domain, remainder taken from reference TRBV7-9 and TRBJ1-2, is DTGVSQNPRHKITKRGQNVTFRCDPISEHNRLYWYRQTLGQGPEFLTYFQNEAQLEKSRLLSDRFSAERPKGSFSTLEIQRTEQGDSAMYLCASSLESLQGYTFGSGTRLTVV.

This sequence joins TRBV6-1 and TRBJ1-5; D possibly corresponds to TRBD1 (5 bases). Trimming took 0 bases from V and 2 from J, leaving 14 bases between them. The germline gives CDR1 MNHNS, CDR2 SASEGT. This CDR3 comprises 17 residues. Here the CDR3 DNA reads TGTGCCAGCAGTGAAGCAAGTGGGGGGTTTGGCAATCAGCCCCAGCATTTT. Its translation: CASSEASGGFGNQPQHF.

The V gene is TRBV28, the J gene TRBJ2-3; no reliable D call. The germline V and J ends were trimmed by 7 bases and 6 bases, with 14 bases remaining between them. Germline CDR1 and CDR2: MDHEN and SYDVKM. The CDR3 sequence is 13 residues long. This CDR3 is CASTETKRDTQYF. CDR3 nucleotides: TGTGCCAGCACCGAAACCAAGAGGGATACGCAGTATTTT.

Only a few counts were recorded for this clone. J is TRBJ1-3 and V is TRBV20-1; D remains ambiguous. Germline V gene sequence: CDR1 DFQATT, CDR2 SNEGSKA (reference sequence). V lost 0 bases and J 7 bases, leaving 4 bases between the germline ends. CDR3 length: 11 residues. This CDR3 is CSARDPNTIYF. The DNA of the CDR3 is TGCAGTGCTAGAGATCCTAACACCATATATTTT.

In this sample, this clone turned up a few times. This chain connects TRBV6-5 to TRBJ1-2; D is unclear. The length of the CDR3 is 13 residues. CDR1 is MNHEY and CDR2 is SVGAGI in the germline V gene. V shed 4 bases and J shed 2 bases, with 8 bases lying between them. The CDR3 DNA is TGTGCCAGCAGTTTGATAGCGAACTATGGCTACACCTTC. Translating gives CASSLIANYGYTF.

The rearrangement uses TRBV4-3 and TRBJ2-7, with 10 bases aligning to TRBD2. The CDR3 is 15 amino acids. Germline V CDR1 and CDR2: LGHNA, YSLEER. The junction had 3 bases not matched to a gene; V was cut back by 4 bases and J by 0 bases. CDR3 coding DNA: TGCGCCAGCAGCCGCGCTAGCGGGAGCTCCTACGAGCAGTACTTC. Protein sequence: CASSRASGSSYEQYF.

The gene calls are TRBV27 and TRBJ2-1; 9 nucleotides align to TRBD2. Germline assignment: CDR1 MNHEY and CDR2 SMNVEV (reference sequence). The CDR3 sequence is 16 residues long. V shed 1 base and J 5 bases; nucleotides not matched to a gene: 6. DNA of the CDR3: TGTGCCAGCAGTTTATGGTTAGCGGGAGTAAACAATGAGCAGTTCTTC. Its translation is CASSLWLAGVNNEQFF.

The chain couples TRBV15 to TRBJ2-7; 8 bases are shared with TRBD2. V trimming: 8 bases; J trimming: 0 bases; junction bases outside the gene matches: 9. Per the germline V gene, CDR1 is LNHNV and CDR2 is YYDKDF (reference sequence). The CDR3 runs 15 residues. The CDR3: CATRDLAGSSYEQYF. The DNA of the CDR3 is TGTGCCACCCGTGACCTAGCGGGCTCCTCCTACGAGCAGTACTTC.

Only one count was recorded for this clone. The rearrangement links TRBV7-9 to TRBJ2-7; 10 bases are a match to TRBD2. The germline gives CDR1 SEHNR, CDR2 FQNEAQ (reference sequence). Germline trimming cut 4 bases from V and 2 bases from J; bases unmatched to any gene: 11. This CDR3 is 17 amino acids long. The CDR3 loop reads CASSSGGRTSGAYEQYF. In DNA form, the CDR3 reads TGTGCCAGCAGCTCCGGGGGCCGGACTAGCGGAGCCTACGAGCAGTACTTC.

This rearrangement joins TRBV7-2 to TRBJ2-7; 13 nucleotides line up with TRBD2. J lost 3 bases, V lost 1 base, and 9 bases had no gene match. Germline-derived CDR1 and CDR2 are SGHTA and FQGNSA. The CDR3 length is 18 residues. CDR3 amino acids: CASSLELAGGPHHYEQYF. For the CDR3, the DNA is TGTGCCAGCAGCTTAGAACTAGCGGGAGGGCCCCACCACTACGAGCAGTACTTC. Based on the CDR3 plus reference TRBV7-2 and TRBJ2-7, the full variable domain is GAGVSQSPSNKVTEKGKDVELRCDPISGHTALYWYRQSLGQGLEFLIYFQGNSAPDKSGLPSDRFSAERTGGSVSTLTIQRTQQEDSAVYLCASSLELAGGPHHYEQYFGPGTRLTVT.

This rearrangement joins TRBV4-1 to TRBJ2-7; 8 bases match TRBD2. V trimming: 0 bases; J trimming: 3 bases; junction bases outside the gene matches: 19. Germline V gene sequence: CDR1 MGHRA, CDR2 YSYEKL. The CDR3 runs 20 residues. The CDR3 reads CASSQEGRGPEVAGLYEQYF. The CDR3 nucleotides are TGCGCCAGCAGCCAAGAGGGTCGGGGACCTGAGGTAGCGGGACTCTACGAGCAGTACTTC.